These T cell receptor beta chains were read from a single sample in a study of T cells in tuberculosis. Produced via immunoSEQ multiplex PCR; TCRdb's table is partial and in-frame only. This sample has 40,000 to 50,000 clones; approximately 95% occur once, and the top ten carry around 3.5%. Input material: PBMCs. The receptors derive from a donor aged 10 to 29 with latent tuberculosis or without tuberculosis infection. Each CDR3 is given with its conserved first and last residue. The order of the fields is J gene, V gene, clone size, D gene, CDR3 protein, CDR3 DNA. The D gene is left open where the match is weak. Size is omitted from some rows. Given values are once, few, many or a class for expanded clones.

TRBJ2-5	TRBV15	.	.	CATSRDARLSGGQETQYF	TGTGCCACCAGCAGAGATGCCCGACTTTCGGGCGGGCAAGAGACCCAGTACTTC
TRBJ2-7	TRBV27	.	.	CASSFLDSYEQYF	TGTGCCAGCAGCTTCCTGGACAGCTACGAGCAGTACTTC
TRBJ2-1	TRBV9	.	TRBD1	CASSVSRDRKSNEQFF	TGTGCCAGCAGCGTCAGCCGGGACAGAAAGAGCAATGAGCAGTTCTTC
TRBJ1-2	TRBV9	.	.	CASSGQPFYGYTF	TGTGCCAGCAGCGGACAGCCCTTTTATGGCTACACCTTC
TRBJ1-1	TRBV9	.	.	CASSGSGQGAEAFF	TGTGCCAGCAGCGGGTCCGGGCAGGGCGCTGAAGCTTTCTTT
TRBJ1-3	TRBV9	.	.	CASSPVRPYRSSGNTIYF	TGTGCCAGCAGCCCGGTAAGGCCCTACAGGAGCTCTGGAAACACCATATATTTT
TRBJ2-3	TRBV19	.	TRBD2	CASSSLTGLAGARDTQYF	TGTGCCAGTAGTTCCCTGACAGGACTAGCGGGGGCGCGAGATACGCAGTATTTT
TRBJ2-1	TRBV6-6	.	TRBD1	CASSRQGARLAEQFF	TGTGCCAGCAGTCGACAGGGGGCGCGTCTTGCTGAGCAGTTCTTC
TRBJ1-1	TRBV9	.	.	CASSVLRTDNTEAFF	TGTGCCAGCAGCGTTTTAAGGACAGACAACACTGAAGCTTTCTTT
TRBJ2-7	TRBV19	.	TRBD1	CASSPYRGTYEQYF	TGTGCCAGTAGTCCGTACAGGGGGACCTACGAGCAGTACTTC
TRBJ1-1	TRBV12-5	once	.	CASELPRGSGTEAFF	TGTGCTAGTGAACTACCCAGGGGATCGGGCACTGAAGCTTTCTTT
TRBJ2-1	TRBV6-4	.	TRBD2	CASTPAAGGYNEQFF	TGTGCCAGCACCCCGGCAGCGGGGGGCTACAATGAGCAGTTCTTC
TRBJ1-5	TRBV19	.	.	CASSTPGGSENQPQHF	TGTGCCAGTAGTACCCCCGGGGGTTCAGAGAATCAGCCCCAGCATTTT
TRBJ1-5	TRBV6-5	.	TRBD1	CASSRTGYSNQPQHF	TGTGCCAGCAGTCGGACAGGGTATAGCAATCAGCCCCAGCATTTT
TRBJ1-1	TRBV11-2	.	TRBD1	CASSPRGGTGLVRNEAFF	TGTGCCAGCAGCCCCAGAGGGGGGACAGGGTTGGTCAGGAATGAAGCTTTCTTT
TRBJ1-2	TRBV19	.	.	CASTLIDRLGNYGYTF	TGTGCCAGTACCCTAATTGACAGGTTGGGTAACTATGGCTACACCTTC
TRBJ1-2	TRBV28	.	.	CASSRQVTNYGYTF	TGTGCCAGCAGTCGACAGGTTACTAACTATGGCTACACCTTC
TRBJ2-7	TRBV11-2	.	TRBD1	CASSREVGQGNSYEQYF	TGTGCCAGCAGCCGAGAGGTGGGACAGGGCAACTCCTACGAGCAGTACTTC
TRBJ2-7	TRBV2	.	.	CASSTQREQYF	TGTGCCAGCAGTACGCAGAGGGAGCAGTACTTC
TRBJ2-7	TRBV19	once	TRBD1	CASSIRTGVYEQYF	TGTGCCAGTAGTATAAGGACAGGGGTCTACGAGCAGTACTTC
TRBJ1-1	TRBV5-4	.	TRBD1	CASSQGQRNTEAFF	TGTGCCAGCAGCCAGGGACAGCGGAACACTGAAGCTTTCTTT
TRBJ2-2	TRBV5-1	.	TRBD1	CASSAGTGGSTGELFF	TGCGCCAGCAGCGCAGGGACAGGGGGAAGCACCGGGGAGCTGTTTTTT
TRBJ1-2	TRBV29-1	.	TRBD1	CSVLRDSHGYTF	TGCAGCGTTCTACGGGACAGTCATGGCTACACCTTC
TRBJ1-2	TRBV5-4	.	TRBD1	CASSLAGRTGKDYGYTF	TGTGCCAGCAGCTTGGCCGGAAGGACAGGGAAGGACTATGGCTACACCTTC
TRBJ1-4	TRBV11-2	.	TRBD1	CASSPRTGRGVVTNEKLFF	TGTGCCAGCAGCCCGAGGACAGGGAGGGGTGTAGTCACTAATGAAAAACTGTTTTTT
TRBJ2-7	TRBV6-5	.	.	CASSYGTQLYEQYF	TGTGCCAGCAGTTACGGGACACAACTATACGAGCAGTACTTC
TRBJ1-2	TRBV28	once	.	CASSLNAGQKYGYTF	TGTGCCAGCAGTTTAAATGCAGGGCAGAAATATGGCTACACCTTC
TRBJ1-2	TRBV30	.	.	CAQRRGADYGYTF	TGTGCCCAAAGGCGGGGGGCGGACTATGGCTACACCTTC